The 2 T cell receptor beta chains given below trace back to one sample, sequenced in a study of T cells in Graves' hyperthyroidism and ophthalmopathy. What was amplified from RNA transcripts were TCR beta CDR3 regions. In the first-round RT-PCR of the TCR CDR3, the HTBI primer set was used. From the multiplex PCR reads, TCRdb called clonotypes with MiXCR, one entry per CDR3 protein. The table shows around 600,000 distinct CDR3 sequences, with approximately 15% occurring only once. The sample was blood. Receptor source: a woman between 18 and 29 years old with Graves' ophthalmopathy.

This clonotype was counted ten times or more. This chain connects TRBV6-1 to TRBJ2-5, with 8 nucleotides matching TRBD2. The CDR3 is 17 amino acids. Trimming cost V 3 bases and J 2 bases; bases outside gene matches: 11. Germline lookup yields CDR1 MNHNS and CDR2 SASEGT. CDR3 coding DNA: TGTGCCAGCAGTGATTTCTTTTCGGCGGGAGGACAAGAGACCCAGTACTTC. This gives the protein CASSDFFSAGGQETQYF.

V usage is TRBV20-1 and J usage is TRBJ2-1; tentatively, D is TRBD2 (6 bases). The CDR3 length is 17 residues. Trimming took off 3 bases at V and 7 bases at J, with 25 bases between the two ends. Per the germline V gene, CDR1 is DFQATT and CDR2 is SNEGSKA (reference sequence). The CDR3 nucleotides are TGCAGTGCTAGTATGAGGTTTCGGGAGAGGTCAATTAATGAGCAGTTCTTC. Its translation: CSASMRFRERSINEQFF.